This T cell receptor beta chain was observed in a study of blood T cells in healthy people across ages. Study observations and caveats: Across samples, TCR beta diversity tracked strongly with naive T cell percentage.

Healthy Caucasians from Russia aged about 6 to 90 served as donors. No fewer than 6 micrograms of total RNA were isolated from every sample. In the case of this clonotype: As yet, its antigen is unknown.

A second PCR, run for roughly 7 to 11 cycles, used a sample-barcoded 5' primer plus a J-beta primer mix. One entry per CDR3 protein results from TCRdb running MiXCR on the 5' RACE reads. Of 1.5 million to 2 million distinct CDR3 sequences listed, roughly 28% are singletons. Trimming took off 1 base at V and 8 bases at J, with 12 bases between the two ends. Germline lookup yields CDR1 DFQATT and CDR2 SNEGSKA (reference sequence). The length of the CDR3 is 13 residues. The chain employs TRBV20-1 and TRBJ2-4; D is possibly TRBD1 (7 bases). Sequenced sample: blood. The clonotype was recovered from a woman aged 25 to 39 in good health. CDR3 sequence (DNA): TGCAGTGCTAGAGCTGCCAGGGGGGACATTCAGTACTTC. Translated: CSARAARGDIQYF.